Each of the 23 T cell receptor beta chains below was sequenced from the same sample in a study of beta chain bispecific antibodies for T cell cancers. Study findings and constraints: The leukemia cells, rather than normal T cells, gave most of the targeted TRBV signal. Anti-TRBV12 exposure, compared with anti-CD19, reduced the TRBV12-3 proportion of TRBV signal by around 99%.

No antigen has been identified for these receptors. Blood mononuclear cells were expanded for 2 to 3 days using either OKT3 anti-CD3 antibody or CD3/CD28 beads. A single record per CDR3 protein comes from TCRdb applying MiXCR to the 5' RACE reads. Here the sample spans 20,000 to 25,000 distinct CDR3 sequences, about 2% being singletons. The starting material was healthy donor T cells cultured with leukemia cells, obtained from a culture containing a bispecific antibody targeting TCR Vbeta12. Receptors originate from a human donor in good health. Some clones in this sample may be carry-over from other donors' samples.

About this clonotype itself: At one boundary the junction diverges from the germline segment, which might be a read error. The chain couples TRBV28 to TRBJ1-1, with no clear D. This CDR3 is built from 14 residues. Germline assignment: CDR1 MDHEN and CDR2 SYDVKM. This chain's CDR3 is CASSLWGPNTEAFF. The CDR3 nucleotides read TGTGCCAGCAGTTTATGGGGTCCGAACACTGAAGCTTTTTTT.

The sample holds many counts of this clonotype. The rearrangement joins TRBV10-2 to TRBJ2-1, with 10 bases matching TRBD2. CDR1 WSHSY and CDR2 SAAADI come from the germline V gene. CDR3 length: 15 residues. V gave up 5 bases and J gave up 2 bases; unmatched junction bases: 3. CDR3 amino acids: CASSPSGGPYNEQFF. The CDR3 nucleotides are TGCGCCAGCAGTCCTAGCGGGGGACCCTACAATGAGCAGTTCTTC.

This clonotype has a count of ten or more. The rearrangement links TRBV5-1 to TRBJ1-6, with TRBD1 as a possible D gene (5 bases). The length of the CDR3 is 12 residues. V was clipped by 4 bases and J by 10 bases, with 9 bases between them. Germline V gene sequence: CDR1 SGHRS, CDR2 YFSETQ. CDR3 sequence: CASSPDISPLHF. The CDR3, as DNA: TGCGCCAGCAGCCCGGACATCTCACCCCTCCACTTT. Combining the CDR3 with reference TRBV5-1 and TRBJ1-6 gives the whole variable domain KAGVTQTPRYLIKTRGQQVTLSCSPISGHRSVSWYQQTPGQGLQFLFEYFSETQRNKGNFPGRFSGRQFSNSRSEMNVSTLELGDSALYLCASSPDISPLHFGNGTRLTVT.

Judged by abundance, this clonotype is medium-sized. The chain couples TRBV10-3 to TRBJ2-7; 9 bases are a match to TRBD1. V was pared by 3 bases and J by 5 bases, with 11 bases of the junction left unmatched. Germline V CDR1 and CDR2: ENHRY, SYGVKD. The CDR3 loop spans 16 amino acids. CDR3 bases: TGTGCCATCAGTGACCAACAGGGGGCTCGGGGTCACGAGCAGTACTTC. Amino acid sequence: CAISDQQGARGHEQYF.

This chain connects TRBV6-5 to TRBJ2-3; 9 bases are shared with TRBD2. The CDR3 totals 19 residues. Germline V lookup: CDR1 MNHEY, CDR2 SVGAGI. V trimming: 6 bases; J trimming: 0 bases; junction bases outside the gene matches: 16. CDR3 bases: TGTGCCAGCAGAGACCCGCTGGCGGGGGGGCCCTATAGCACAGATACGCAGTATTTT. Its translation is CASRDPLAGGPYSTDTQYF.

This clonotype came up many times. This rearrangement joins TRBV7-2 to TRBJ2-7; 10 bases align to TRBD2. The CDR3 extends over 16 amino acids. Germline lookup yields CDR1 SGHTA and CDR2 FQGNSA. Germline trimming cut 1 base from V and 0 bases from J; bases unmatched to any gene: 3. Here the CDR3 reads CASSLGLAGASYEQYF. CDR3 DNA: TGTGCCAGCAGCTTAGGGCTAGCGGGGGCCTCCTACGAGCAGTACTTC.

This clonotype was observed at least ten times. The chain combines TRBV27 with TRBJ1-1; D possibly corresponds to TRBD1 (5 bases). The V end lost 5 bases, the J end lost 4 bases, and 11 bases lay between the germline ends. The germline V gene has CDR1 MNHEY and CDR2 SMNVEV (reference sequence). CDR3 size: 13 residues. DNA for the CDR3: TGTGCCAGCAGTCTGGGGGGTTTCACTGAAGCTTTCTTT. This sequence encodes CASSLGGFTEAFF.

There are many counts of this clonotype. The chain links TRBV9 to TRBJ2-2; D remains ambiguous. This CDR3 is built from 14 residues. Trimming pared 3 bases from V and 10 bases from J, leaving 16 bases between. The V gene's germline CDR1 is SGDLS and CDR2 YYNGEE. CDR3 loop: CASSETGYWEELFF. The CDR3, as DNA: TGTGCCAGCAGCGAGACTGGGTACTGGGAGGAGCTGTTTTTT.

This clonotype was counted ten times or more. The J gene is TRBJ2-1, the V gene TRBV20-1, with 15 bases fitting TRBD2. Unmatched junction bases numbered 19, after V lost 3 bases and J lost 1 base. In germline, CDR1 is DFQATT, CDR2 SNEGSKA (reference sequence). The CDR3 loop spans 22 amino acids. CDR3 DNA: TGCAGTGCTAGGGCTGGGGGGAATCCGGGACTAGCGGGGGGCCGTTCCTACAATGAGCAGTTCTTC. It translates to CSARAGGNPGLAGGRSYNEQFF.

This clonotype has at least ten counts. The chain couples TRBV7-9 to TRBJ2-7; D perhaps matches TRBD2 (6 bases). CDR3 length: 16 amino acids. Trimming took 5 bases from V and 7 from J, leaving 24 bases between them. In germline, CDR1 is SEHNR, CDR2 FQNEAQ (reference sequence). The CDR3 DNA reads TGTGCCAGCAGCACCAATGGTCGGGGGTTCTTTTGGGAGCAGTACTTC. Translating gives CASSTNGRGFFWEQYF.

This clonotype was seen ten or more times. The chain links TRBV7-2 to TRBJ2-7, with TRBD2 identical over 9 bases. Per germline, CDR1 SGHTA and CDR2 FQGNSA. The ends lost 3 bases at V and 4 bases at J; junction bases unmatched: 4. The CDR3 is made up of 14 amino acids. The CDR3 region is CASSFSGGLYEQYF. CDR3 in DNA: TGTGCCAGCAGCTTTAGCGGGGGACTATACGAGCAGTACTTC. Full variable domain (outside the CDR3, taken from reference TRBV7-2 and TRBJ2-7): GAGVSQSPSNKVTEKGKDVELRCDPISGHTALYWYRQSLGQGLEFLIYFQGNSAPDKSGLPSDRFSAERTGGSVSTLTIQRTQQEDSAVYLCASSFSGGLYEQYFGPGTRLTVT.

This clonotype occurred many times. The gene calls are TRBV7-3 and TRBJ2-2; D may be TRBD2 (7 bases). Germline loops: CDR1 SGHTA, CDR2 FQGTGA. The CDR3 has 17 amino acids. V lost 2 bases to trimming and J lost 0 bases, with 13 bases between them. The CDR3, as DNA: TGTGCCAGCAGCTTAGGCGCGGGGGCCCCGAACACCGGGGAGCTGTTTTTT. Translated: CASSLGAGAPNTGELFF.

By its share, this clonotype is medium-sized. The chain links TRBV7-9 to TRBJ1-5, with D uncertain. V gave up 0 bases and J gave up 3 bases, with 9 bases separating them. The germline CDR1 and CDR2 sequences are SEHNR and FQNEAQ (reference sequence). The CDR3 runs to 15 residues. The CDR3 region has the DNA TGTGCCAGCAGCTTAGCGGACGGCAACAATCAGCCCCAGCATTTT. Translation: CASSLADGNNQPQHF.

This clonotype was found many times. The chain recombines TRBV5-1 with TRBJ1-1, with TRBD1 matching over 7 bases. Losses at the gene ends were 3 bases for V and 1 base for J; bases not matched to a gene: 3. Germline CDR1 is SGHRS and CDR2 is YFSETQ. The CDR3 spans 14 residues. The CDR3 sequence is CASSSGQANTEAFF. In DNA, the CDR3 is TGCGCCAGCAGCTCCGGACAGGCGAACACTGAAGCTTTCTTT.

In its sample, this clonotype was seen many times. The rearrangement links TRBV27 to TRBJ2-1; 8 nucleotides line up with TRBD1. Germline CDR1 MNHEY, CDR2 SMNVEV (reference sequence). The CDR3 covers 14 residues. V gave up 3 bases and J gave up 4 bases; unmatched junction bases: 2. The CDR3 region has the DNA TGTGCCAGCAGTTTCAGGGGGCGTTACAATGAGCAGTTCTTC. Protein: CASSFRGRYNEQFF.

This clonotype came up many times. The V gene is TRBV28, the J gene TRBJ2-1; D unresolved. The length of the CDR3 is 16 residues. Trimming shortened V by 3 bases and J by 0 bases, and 12 bases separated the two germline ends. Germline V gives CDR1 MDHEN, CDR2 SYDVKM. CDR3 DNA: TGTGCCAGCAGTTTTGGCACTGATAGCTCCTACAATGAGCAGTTCTTC. It translates to CASSFGTDSSYNEQFF.

This clonotype has just a few counts. The rearrangement links TRBV3-1 to TRBJ1-2; D is ambiguous. V was trimmed by 4 bases and J by 2 bases, leaving 14 bases between them. The CDR3 contains 15 residues. Germline V gene sequence: CDR1 LGHDT, CDR2 YNNKEL (reference sequence). The CDR3: CASSRSVGENYGYTF. The CDR3 bases are TGTGCCAGCAGCCGGAGCGTTGGAGAGAACTATGGCTACACCTTC.

This clonotype came up many times. This chain uses TRBV20-1 with TRBJ2-7; TRBD2 agrees at 9 bases. J gave up 5 bases and V 6 bases, and 11 bases lay outside the gene matches. Germline assignment: CDR1 DFQATT and CDR2 SNEGSKA (reference sequence). There are 14 residues in the CDR3. The chain's CDR3 is CSAGGRGAGNEQYF. The CDR3 DNA sequence: TGCAGTGCGGGCGGGAGGGGCGCGGGTAACGAGCAGTACTTC.

This clonotype has ten or more counts. The J gene is TRBJ1-6, the V gene TRBV5-1; 7 bases are shared with TRBD1. CDR1 is SGHRS and CDR2 is YFSETQ in the germline V gene. J gave up 4 bases and V 3 bases, and 7 bases lay outside the gene matches. This CDR3 has 16 amino acids. The CDR3 loop is CASSSGQALYNSPLHF. CDR3 nucleotides: TGCGCCAGCAGCTCTGGACAGGCGCTATATAATTCACCCCTCCACTTT. The whole variable domain, remainder taken from reference TRBV5-1 and TRBJ1-6, is KAGVTQTPRYLIKTRGQQVTLSCSPISGHRSVSWYQQTPGQGLQFLFEYFSETQRNKGNFPGRFSGRQFSNSRSEMNVSTLELGDSALYLCASSSGQALYNSPLHFGNGTRLTVT.

There are many counts of this clonotype. This chain connects TRBV18 to TRBJ2-7, with a tentative D call TRBD1 (5 bases). The V end lost 3 bases, the J end lost 0 bases, and 12 bases lay between the germline ends. The CDR3 has 15 amino acids. The V gene's germline CDR1 is KGHSH and CDR2 LQKENI. CDR3 in amino acids: CASSPKQAFSYEQYF. The CDR3 DNA sequence: TGTGCCAGCTCACCGAAACAGGCCTTCTCCTACGAGCAGTACTTC.

By sample share, this clonotype is medium-sized. The chain is built from TRBV6-5 and TRBJ2-1; 8 bases fit TRBD1. The CDR3 extends over 14 amino acids. After removal of 4 bases from V and 3 bases from J, the junction contained 2 bases not matched to a gene. Germline CDR1 reads MNHEY; CDR2 reads SVGAGI. CDR3 coding DNA: TGTGCCAGCAGTTCCGGGACAGGCTACAATGAGCAGTTCTTC. It translates to CASSSGTGYNEQFF.

This clonotype appeared many times. This chain links TRBV6-1 with TRBJ1-2; a possible D gene is TRBD1 (6 bases). CDR1 and CDR2 from the germline V gene are MNHNS and SASEGT. The CDR3 contains 12 residues. V lost 4 bases and J 5 bases, leaving 8 bases between the germline ends. The CDR3 loop is CASSGGQYGYTF. The CDR3 coding sequence is TGTGCCAGCAGTGGGGGACAATATGGCTACACCTTC.

The V call is TRBV20-1, the J call TRBJ2-1, with 13 bases matching TRBD2. The length of the CDR3 is 16 residues. Trimming cost V 4 bases and J 4 bases; bases outside gene matches: 7. Germline values: CDR1 DFQATT, CDR2 SNEGSKA (reference sequence). The chain's CDR3 is CSAKSTGLAGYNEQFF. In DNA, the CDR3 is TGCAGTGCTAAAAGTACGGGACTAGCGGGGTACAATGAGCAGTTCTTC.